A single sample is the source of the 4 T cell receptor beta chains below, sequenced in a study of CD8 T cells in ankylosing spondylitis. Findings of the study overall: Within ankylosing spondylitis blood, a TCR beta motif made up of roughly eight highly homologous variants appeared to be characteristic.

Their recognized antigens are unknown. TCRdb independently ran MiXCR on the 5' RACE reads; one entry per CDR3 protein. The top ten hold approximately 1% of the sample, which has about 480,000 distinct CDR3 sequences, approximately 17% seen once. The sample was blood, either unsorted or a sorted T cell fraction (not recorded which). The source is a male donor with ankylosing spondylitis.

The chain employs TRBV7-9 and TRBJ1-2; TRBD1 aligns across 10 bases. CDR1 and CDR2 (germline): SEHNR, FQNEAQ (reference sequence). J lost 5 bases, V lost 4 bases, and 4 bases had no gene match. The CDR3 is made up of 14 amino acids. The CDR3 reads CASSSTDRGYGYTF. The DNA of the CDR3 is TGTGCCAGCAGCTCGACGGACAGGGGGTATGGCTACACCTTC.

This clonotype was seen a handful of times. The CDR3 DNA reads TGCAGTGCTCCTACGGGAGCCACCGGGGAGCTGTTTTTT. Its protein product is CSAPTGATGELFF. The rearrangement uses TRBV20-1 and TRBJ2-2, with a tentative D call TRBD2 (6 bases). The V gene lost 5 bases and the J gene lost 4 bases, with 11 bases spanning the gap. CDR1 DFQATT and CDR2 SNEGSKA come from the germline V gene (reference sequence). This CDR3 has 13 residues.

The CDR3 is CASRKQGARQNWVGELFF. The CDR3 DNA follows: TGTGCCAGTAGAAAACAGGGGGCGCGTCAGAACTGGGTCGGGGAGCTGTTTTTT. The V call is TRBV19, the J call TRBJ2-2; 9 bases fit TRBD1. CDR3 length: 18 residues. CDR1 is LNHDA, CDR2 SQIVND, per germline (reference sequence). Unmatched junction bases numbered 18, after V lost 6 bases and J lost 7 bases. The whole variable domain, remainder taken from reference TRBV19 and TRBJ2-2, is DGGITQSPKYLFRKEGQNVTLSCEQNLNHDAMYWYRQDPGQGLRLIYYSQIVNDFQKGDIAEGYSVSREKKESFPLTVTSAQKNPTAFYLCASRKQGARQNWVGELFFGEGSRLTVL.

This chain uses TRBV12-3 or TRBV12-4 with TRBJ2-1; 9 bases map to TRBD2. This CDR3 comprises 13 residues. The V gene end was trimmed by 2 bases and the J gene end by 10 bases; junction bases not matched to a gene: 3. CDR3 amino acids: CASSLSAGGEQFF. CDR3 in DNA: TGTGCCAGCAGTTTATCAGCGGGAGGCGAGCAGTTCTTC.